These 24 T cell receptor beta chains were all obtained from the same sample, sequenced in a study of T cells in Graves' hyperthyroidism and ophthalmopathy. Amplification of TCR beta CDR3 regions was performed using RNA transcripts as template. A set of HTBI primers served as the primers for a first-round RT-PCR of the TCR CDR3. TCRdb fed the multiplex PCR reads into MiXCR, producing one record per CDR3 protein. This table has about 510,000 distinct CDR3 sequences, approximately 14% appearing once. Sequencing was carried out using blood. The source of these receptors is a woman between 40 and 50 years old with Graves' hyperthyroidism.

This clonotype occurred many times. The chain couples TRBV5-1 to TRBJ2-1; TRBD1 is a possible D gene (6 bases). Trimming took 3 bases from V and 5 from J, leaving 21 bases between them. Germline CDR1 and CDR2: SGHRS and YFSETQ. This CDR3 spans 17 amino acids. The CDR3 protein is CASSWDLTGNRHNEQFF. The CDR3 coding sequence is TGCGCCAGCAGCTGGGACCTTACAGGGAACCGTCACAATGAGCAGTTCTTC.

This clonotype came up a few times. The CDR3 region has the DNA TGCGCCAGCAGCCCAATGGTCGGGAACACTGAAGCTTTCTTT. Translating gives CASSPMVGNTEAFF. The chain is built from TRBV4-1 and TRBJ1-1; D is unresolved. The CDR3 runs to 14 residues. Germline V gene lookup returns CDR1 MGHRA and CDR2 YSYEKL. The ends were cut back, 4 bases at V and 1 base at J, with 10 bases in the middle.

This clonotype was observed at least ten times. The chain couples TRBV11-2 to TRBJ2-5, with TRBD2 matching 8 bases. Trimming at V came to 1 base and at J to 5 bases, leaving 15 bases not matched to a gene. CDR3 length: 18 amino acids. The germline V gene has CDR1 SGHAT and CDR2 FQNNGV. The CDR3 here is CASSLGTPIGRAFETQYF. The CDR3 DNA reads TGTGCCAGCAGCTTAGGGACCCCTATCGGGAGGGCCTTCGAGACCCAGTACTTC.

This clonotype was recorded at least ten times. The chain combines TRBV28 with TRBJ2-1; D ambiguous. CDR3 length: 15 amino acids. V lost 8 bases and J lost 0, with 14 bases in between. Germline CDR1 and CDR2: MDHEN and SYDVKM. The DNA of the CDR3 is TGTGCCAGCCTCCCCGGAGACCGCTCCTACAATGAGCAGTTCTTC. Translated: CASLPGDRSYNEQFF.

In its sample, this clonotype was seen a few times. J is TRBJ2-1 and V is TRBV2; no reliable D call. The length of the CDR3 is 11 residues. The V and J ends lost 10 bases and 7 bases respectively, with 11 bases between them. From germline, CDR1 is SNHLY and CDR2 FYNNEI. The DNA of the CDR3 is TGTGCCATCAACCTATTGAATGAGCAGTTCTTC. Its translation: CAINLLNEQFF.

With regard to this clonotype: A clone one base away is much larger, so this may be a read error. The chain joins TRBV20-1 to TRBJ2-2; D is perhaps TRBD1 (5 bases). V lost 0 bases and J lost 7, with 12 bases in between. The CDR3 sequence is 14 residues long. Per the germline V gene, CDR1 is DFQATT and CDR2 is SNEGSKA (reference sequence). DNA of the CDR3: TGCAGTGCTAGAGATCCCGCTAGGGGCGGGGAGCTGTTTTTT. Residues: CSARDPARGGELFF.

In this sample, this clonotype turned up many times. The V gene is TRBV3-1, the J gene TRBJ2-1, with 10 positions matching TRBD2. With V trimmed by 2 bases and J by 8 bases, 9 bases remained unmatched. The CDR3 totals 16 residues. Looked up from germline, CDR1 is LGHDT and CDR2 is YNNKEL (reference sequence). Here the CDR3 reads CASSQIGASGSYEQFF. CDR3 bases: TGTGCCAGCAGCCAAATTGGGGCTAGCGGGAGCTATGAGCAGTTCTTC.

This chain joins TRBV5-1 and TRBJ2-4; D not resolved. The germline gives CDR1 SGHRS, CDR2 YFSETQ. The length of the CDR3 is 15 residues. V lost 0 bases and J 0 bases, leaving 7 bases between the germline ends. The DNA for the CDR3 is TGCGCCAGCAGCTTGGAACTTGGAGCCAAAAACATTCAGTACTTC. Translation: CASSLELGAKNIQYF.

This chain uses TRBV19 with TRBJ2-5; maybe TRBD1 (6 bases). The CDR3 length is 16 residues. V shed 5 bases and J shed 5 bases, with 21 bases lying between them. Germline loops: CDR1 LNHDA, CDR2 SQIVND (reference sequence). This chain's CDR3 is CASSPTPTGLRETQYF. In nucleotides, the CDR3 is TGTGCCAGTAGTCCAACCCCGACAGGTCTGCGGGAGACCCAGTACTTC.

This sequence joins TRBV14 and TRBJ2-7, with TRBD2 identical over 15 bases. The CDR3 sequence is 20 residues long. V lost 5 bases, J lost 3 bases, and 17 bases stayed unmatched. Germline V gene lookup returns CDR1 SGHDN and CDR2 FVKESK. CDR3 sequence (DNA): TGTGCCAGCAGCAAGACTCATCCGTGGACTAGCGGGAGGGCCGGCTACGAGCAGTACTTC. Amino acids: CASSKTHPWTSGRAGYEQYF.

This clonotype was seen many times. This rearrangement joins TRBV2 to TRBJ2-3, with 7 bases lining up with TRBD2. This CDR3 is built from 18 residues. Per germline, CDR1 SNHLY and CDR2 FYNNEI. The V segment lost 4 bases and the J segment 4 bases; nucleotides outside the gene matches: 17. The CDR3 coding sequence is TGTGCCAGCAGTGGGCTCGTACCCATAGCGGGTGAGGCAGATACGCAGTATTTT. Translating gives CASSGLVPIAGEADTQYF.

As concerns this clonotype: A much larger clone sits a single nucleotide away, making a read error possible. CDR3 in DNA: TGCGCCAGCAGCTTGGGGGTCGGAGATATGCAGTATTTT. This sequence encodes CASSLGVGDMQYF. The V and J genes are TRBV5-1 and TRBJ2-3; no definite D call. Per germline, CDR1 SGHRS and CDR2 YFSETQ. This CDR3 spans 13 amino acids.

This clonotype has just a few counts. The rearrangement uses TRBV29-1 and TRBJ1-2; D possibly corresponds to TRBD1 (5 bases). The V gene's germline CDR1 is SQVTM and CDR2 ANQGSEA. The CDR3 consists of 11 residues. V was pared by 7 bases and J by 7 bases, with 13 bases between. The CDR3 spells CSAASQGGYTF. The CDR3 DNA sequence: TGCAGCGCTGCGAGTCAGGGTGGCTACACCTTC.

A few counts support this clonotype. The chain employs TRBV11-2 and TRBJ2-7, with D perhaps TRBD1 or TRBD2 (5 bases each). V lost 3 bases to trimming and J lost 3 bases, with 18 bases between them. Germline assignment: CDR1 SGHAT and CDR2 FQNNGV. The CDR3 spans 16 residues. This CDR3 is CASSFGGSAEFYEQYF. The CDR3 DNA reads TGTGCCAGCAGCTTTGGGGGTTCAGCGGAATTCTACGAGCAGTACTTC.

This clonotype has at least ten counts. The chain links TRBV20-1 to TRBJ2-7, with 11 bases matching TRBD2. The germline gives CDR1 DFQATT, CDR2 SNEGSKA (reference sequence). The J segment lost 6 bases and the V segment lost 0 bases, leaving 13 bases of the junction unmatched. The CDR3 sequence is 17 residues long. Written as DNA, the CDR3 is TGCAGTGCTAGAGATATTCTAGCGGGAGGATCCTTAGCCGAGCAGTACTTC. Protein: CSARDILAGGSLAEQYF.

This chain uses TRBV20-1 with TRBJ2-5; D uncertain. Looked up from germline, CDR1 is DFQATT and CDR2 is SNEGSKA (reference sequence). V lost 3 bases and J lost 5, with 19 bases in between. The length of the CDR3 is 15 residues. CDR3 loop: CSARESRFRSETQYF. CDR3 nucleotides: TGCAGTGCTAGGGAGAGTCGGTTTCGTTCCGAGACCCAGTACTTC.

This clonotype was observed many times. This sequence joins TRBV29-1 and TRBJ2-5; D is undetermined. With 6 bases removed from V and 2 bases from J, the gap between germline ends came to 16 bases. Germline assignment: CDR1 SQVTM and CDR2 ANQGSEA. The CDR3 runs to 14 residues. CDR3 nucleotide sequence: TGCAGCGTCCTGACGGATCCACCGCAAGAGACCCAGTACTTC. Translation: CSVLTDPPQETQYF.

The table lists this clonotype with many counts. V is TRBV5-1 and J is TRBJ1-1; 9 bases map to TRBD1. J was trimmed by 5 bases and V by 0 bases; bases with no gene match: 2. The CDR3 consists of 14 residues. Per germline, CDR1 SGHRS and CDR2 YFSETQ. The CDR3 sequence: CASSLVDRGTEAFF. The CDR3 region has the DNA TGCGCCAGCAGCTTGGTTGACAGGGGGACTGAAGCTTTCTTT. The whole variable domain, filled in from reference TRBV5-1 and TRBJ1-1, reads KAGVTQTPRYLIKTRGQQVTLSCSPISGHRSVSWYQQTPGQGLQFLFEYFSETQRNKGNFPGRFSGRQFSNSRSEMNVSTLELGDSALYLCASSLVDRGTEAFFGQGTRLTVV.

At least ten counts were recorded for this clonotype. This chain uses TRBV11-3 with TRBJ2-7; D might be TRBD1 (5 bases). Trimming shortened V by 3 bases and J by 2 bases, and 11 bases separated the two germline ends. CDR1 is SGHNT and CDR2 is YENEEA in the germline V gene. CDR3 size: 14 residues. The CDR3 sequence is CASSFTTATYEQYF. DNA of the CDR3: TGTGCCAGCAGCTTCACGACAGCCACCTACGAGCAGTACTTC.

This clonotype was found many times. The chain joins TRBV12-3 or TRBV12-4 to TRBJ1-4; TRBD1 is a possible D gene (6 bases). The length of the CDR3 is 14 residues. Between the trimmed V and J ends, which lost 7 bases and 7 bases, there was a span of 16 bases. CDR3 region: CASTDRGAGEKLFF. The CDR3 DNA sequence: TGTGCCAGCACCGATCGGGGGGCCGGTGAAAAACTGTTTTTT.

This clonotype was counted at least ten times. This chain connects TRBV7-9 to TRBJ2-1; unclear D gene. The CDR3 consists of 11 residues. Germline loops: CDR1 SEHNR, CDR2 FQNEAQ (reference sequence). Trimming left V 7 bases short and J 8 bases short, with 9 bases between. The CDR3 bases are TGTGCCAGCACCGTAAGGGATGAGCAGTTCTTC. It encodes CASTVRDEQFF.

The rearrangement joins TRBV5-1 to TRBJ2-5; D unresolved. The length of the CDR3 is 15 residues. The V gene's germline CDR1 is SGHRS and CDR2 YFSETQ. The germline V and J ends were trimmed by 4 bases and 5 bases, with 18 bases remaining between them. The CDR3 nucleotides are TGCGCCAGCAGCCCCGGCAGCCGCCCGGTCGAGACCCAGTACTTC. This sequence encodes CASSPGSRPVETQYF.

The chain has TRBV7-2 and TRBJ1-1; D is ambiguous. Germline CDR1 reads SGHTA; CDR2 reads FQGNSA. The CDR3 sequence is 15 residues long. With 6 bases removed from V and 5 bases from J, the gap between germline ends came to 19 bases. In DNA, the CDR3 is TGTGCCAGCAGTTTTGGCGGGGTATCGAGGACTGAAGCTTTCTTT. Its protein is CASSFGGVSRTEAFF.

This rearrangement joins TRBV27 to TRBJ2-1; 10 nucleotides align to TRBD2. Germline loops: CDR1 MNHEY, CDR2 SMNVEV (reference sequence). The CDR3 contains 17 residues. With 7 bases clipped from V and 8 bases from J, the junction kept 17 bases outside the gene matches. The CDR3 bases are TGTGCCAGCAATCTAAGAAGGGCGGGACTAGCGAAGCATGAGCAGTTCTTC. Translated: CASNLRRAGLAKHEQFF.